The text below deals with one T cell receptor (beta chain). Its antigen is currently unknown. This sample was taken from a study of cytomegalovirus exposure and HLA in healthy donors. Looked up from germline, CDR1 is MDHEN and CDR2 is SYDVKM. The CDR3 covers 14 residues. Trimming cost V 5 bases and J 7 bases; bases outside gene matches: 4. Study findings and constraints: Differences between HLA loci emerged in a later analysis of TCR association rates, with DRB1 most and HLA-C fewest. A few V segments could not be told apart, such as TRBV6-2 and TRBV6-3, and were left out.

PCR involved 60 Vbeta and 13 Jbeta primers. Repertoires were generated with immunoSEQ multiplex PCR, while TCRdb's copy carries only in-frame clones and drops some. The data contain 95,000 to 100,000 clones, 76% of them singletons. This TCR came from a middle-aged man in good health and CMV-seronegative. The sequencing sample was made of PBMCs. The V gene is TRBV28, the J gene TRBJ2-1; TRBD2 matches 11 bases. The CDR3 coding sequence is TGTGCCAGCAGTCTGCCTAGCGGGAGGAATGAGCAGTTCTTC. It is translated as CASSLPSGRNEQFF.